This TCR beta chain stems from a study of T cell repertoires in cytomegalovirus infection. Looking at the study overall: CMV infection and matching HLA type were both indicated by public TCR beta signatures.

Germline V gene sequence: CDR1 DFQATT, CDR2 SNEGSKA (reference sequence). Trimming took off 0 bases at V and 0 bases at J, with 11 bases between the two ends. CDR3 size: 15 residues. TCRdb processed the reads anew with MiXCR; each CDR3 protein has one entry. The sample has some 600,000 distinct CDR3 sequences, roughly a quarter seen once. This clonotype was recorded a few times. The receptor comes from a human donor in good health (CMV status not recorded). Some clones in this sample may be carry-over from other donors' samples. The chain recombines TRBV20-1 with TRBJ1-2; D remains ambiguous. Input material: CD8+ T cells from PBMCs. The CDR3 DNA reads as TGCAGTGCTAGAGATCAAAACTCCGCTAACTATGGCTACACCTTC. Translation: CSARDQNSANYGYTF.